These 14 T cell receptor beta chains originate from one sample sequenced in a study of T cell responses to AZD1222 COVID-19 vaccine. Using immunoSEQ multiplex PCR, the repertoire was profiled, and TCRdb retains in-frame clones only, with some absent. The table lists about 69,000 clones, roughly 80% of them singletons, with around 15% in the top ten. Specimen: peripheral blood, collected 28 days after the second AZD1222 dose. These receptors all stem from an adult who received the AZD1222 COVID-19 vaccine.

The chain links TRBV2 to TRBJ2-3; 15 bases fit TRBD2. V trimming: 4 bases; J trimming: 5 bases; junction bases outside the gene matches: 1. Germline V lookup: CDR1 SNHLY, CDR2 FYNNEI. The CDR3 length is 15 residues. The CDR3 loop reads CASSGTSGGVDTQYF. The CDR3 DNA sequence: TGTGCCAGCAGTGGGACTAGCGGGGGGGTAGATACGCAGTATTTT.

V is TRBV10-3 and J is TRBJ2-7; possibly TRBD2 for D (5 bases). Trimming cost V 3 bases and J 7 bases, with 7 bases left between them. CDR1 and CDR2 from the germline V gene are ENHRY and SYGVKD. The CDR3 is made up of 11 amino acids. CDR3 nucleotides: TGTGCCATCAGTGATCCGGGAGAGCAGTACTTC. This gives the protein CAISDPGEQYF.

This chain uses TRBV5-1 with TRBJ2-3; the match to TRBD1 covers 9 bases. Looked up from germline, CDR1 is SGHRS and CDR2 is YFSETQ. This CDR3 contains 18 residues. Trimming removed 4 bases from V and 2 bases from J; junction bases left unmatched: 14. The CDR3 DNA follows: TGCGCCAGCAGCACCCAACAGGGGGCTGGGTTATTCACAGATACGCAGTATTTT. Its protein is CASSTQQGAGLFTDTQYF.

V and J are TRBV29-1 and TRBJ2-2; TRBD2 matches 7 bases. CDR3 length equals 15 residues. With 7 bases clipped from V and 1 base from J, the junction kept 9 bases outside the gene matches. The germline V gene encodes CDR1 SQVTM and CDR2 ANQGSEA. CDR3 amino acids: CSAGIGLVNTGELFF. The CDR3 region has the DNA TGCAGCGCCGGAATCGGACTAGTGAACACCGGGGAGCTGTTTTTT.

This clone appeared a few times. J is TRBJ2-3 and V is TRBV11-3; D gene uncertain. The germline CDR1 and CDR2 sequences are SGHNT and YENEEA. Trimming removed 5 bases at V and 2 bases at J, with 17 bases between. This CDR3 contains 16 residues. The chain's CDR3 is CASSPPPPRFTDTQYF. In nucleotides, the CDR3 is TGTGCCAGCAGCCCTCCCCCCCCACGCTTCACAGATACGCAGTATTTT.

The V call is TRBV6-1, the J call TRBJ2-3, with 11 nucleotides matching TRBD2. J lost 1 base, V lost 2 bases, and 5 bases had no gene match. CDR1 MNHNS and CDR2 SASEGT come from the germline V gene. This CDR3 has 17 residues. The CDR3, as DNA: TGTGCCAGCAGTGAACGATTAGCGGGGGGGGGCACAGATACGCAGTATTTT. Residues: CASSERLAGGGTDTQYF.

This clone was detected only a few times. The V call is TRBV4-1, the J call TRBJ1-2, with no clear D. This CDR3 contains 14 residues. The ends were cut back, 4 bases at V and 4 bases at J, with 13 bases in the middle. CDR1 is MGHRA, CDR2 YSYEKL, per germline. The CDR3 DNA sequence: TGCGCCAGCAGCCCCCGGGGTGGGTTCTATGGCTACACCTTC. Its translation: CASSPRGGFYGYTF.

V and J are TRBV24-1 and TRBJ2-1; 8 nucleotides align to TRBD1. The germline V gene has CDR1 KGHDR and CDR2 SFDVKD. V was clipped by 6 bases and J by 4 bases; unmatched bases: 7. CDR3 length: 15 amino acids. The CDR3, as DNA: TGTGCCACCAGTCGGACAGGGTTAGTGTACAATGAGCAGTTCTTC. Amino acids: CATSRTGLVYNEQFF.

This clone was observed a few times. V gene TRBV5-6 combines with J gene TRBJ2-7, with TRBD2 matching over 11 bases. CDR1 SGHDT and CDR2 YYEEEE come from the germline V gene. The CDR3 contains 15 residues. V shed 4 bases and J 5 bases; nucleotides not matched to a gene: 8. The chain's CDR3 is CASSRRLAGRNEQYF. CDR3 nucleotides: TGTGCCAGCAGCCGGCGACTAGCGGGGAGAAACGAGCAGTACTTC. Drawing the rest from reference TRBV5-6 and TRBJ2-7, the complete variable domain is DAGVTQSPTHLIKTRGQQVTLRCSPKSGHDTVSWYQQALGQGPQFIFQYYEEEERQRGNFPDRFSGHQFPNYSSELNVNALLLGDSALYLCASSRRLAGRNEQYFGPGTRLTVT.

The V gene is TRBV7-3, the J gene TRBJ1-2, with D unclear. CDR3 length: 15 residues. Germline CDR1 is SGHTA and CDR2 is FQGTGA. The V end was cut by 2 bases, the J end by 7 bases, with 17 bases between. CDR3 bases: TGTGCCAGCAGCTTATCGTCAGTGACGCCTCCTGGCTACACCTTC. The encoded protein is CASSLSSVTPPGYTF.

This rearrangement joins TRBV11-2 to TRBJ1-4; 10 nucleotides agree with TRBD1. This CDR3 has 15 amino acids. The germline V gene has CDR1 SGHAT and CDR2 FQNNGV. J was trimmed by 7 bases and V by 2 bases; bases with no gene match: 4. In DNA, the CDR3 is TGTGCCAGCAGCTTATCGACAGGGGGCGGTGAAAAACTGTTTTTT. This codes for CASSLSTGGGEKLFF.

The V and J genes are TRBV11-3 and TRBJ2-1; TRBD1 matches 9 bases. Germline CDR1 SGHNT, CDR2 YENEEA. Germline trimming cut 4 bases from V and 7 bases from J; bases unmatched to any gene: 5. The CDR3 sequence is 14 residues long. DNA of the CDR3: TGTGCCAGCAGCTGGACAGGGGTGGGGAATGAGCAGTTCTTC. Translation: CASSWTGVGNEQFF.

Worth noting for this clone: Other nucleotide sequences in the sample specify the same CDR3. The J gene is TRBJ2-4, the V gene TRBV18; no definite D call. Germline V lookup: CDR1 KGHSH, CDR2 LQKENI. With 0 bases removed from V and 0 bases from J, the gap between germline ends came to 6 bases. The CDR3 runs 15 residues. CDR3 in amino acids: CASSPPSLAKNIQYF. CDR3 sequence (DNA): TGTGCCAGCTCACCACCGAGCCTAGCCAAAAACATTCAGTACTTC.

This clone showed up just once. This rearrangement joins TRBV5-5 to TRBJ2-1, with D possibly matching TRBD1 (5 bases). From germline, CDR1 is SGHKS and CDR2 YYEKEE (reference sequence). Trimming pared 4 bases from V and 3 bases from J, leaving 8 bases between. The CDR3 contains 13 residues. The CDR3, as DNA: TGTGCCAGCAGCCAGGACAACTACAATGAGCAGTTCTTC. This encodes CASSQDNYNEQFF. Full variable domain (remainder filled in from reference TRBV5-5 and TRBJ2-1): DAGVTQSPTHLIKTRGQQVTLRCSPISGHKSVSWYQQVLGQGPQFIFQYYEKEERGRGNFPDRFSARQFPNYSSELNVNALLLGDSALYLCASSQDNYNEQFFGPGTRLTVL.